This T cell receptor (beta chain) was captured by sequencing in a study of blood T cells in healthy people across ages. For this clonotype: The antigen is not known. A read error may account for a junction end that differs from germline.

General study points: In long-lived donors, naive CD4+ cell counts and diversity exceeded those of aged donors. PBMCs that were unsorted prevented a conclusive naive versus antigen-experienced comparison.

Healthy Caucasian individuals from Russia aged about 6 to 95 were enrolled as donors. Primers used in a second PCR of about 6 to 11 cycles were a sample-barcoded 5' primer and a J-beta primer mix. Sequencing recovered at least 2.5 million CDR3-containing paired-end reads from each sample. In TCRdb, the 5' RACE reads were re-called with MiXCR into one record per CDR3 protein. The sample gives around 970,000 distinct CDR3 sequences, roughly 51% of which show up once; 20% to 25% is in the top ten. The germline gives CDR1 SGHTA, CDR2 FQGNSA. The length of the CDR3 is 15 residues. Sequencing was performed on blood. V and J are TRBV7-2 and TRBJ2-5, with D perhaps TRBD2 (5 bases). The source of this sequence is an older woman in good health. The CDR3, as DNA: TGTGTCAGCAGCTTGGTTGCACTCGGCGGGGAGACCCAGTACTTC. Translated: CVSSLVALGGETQYF.